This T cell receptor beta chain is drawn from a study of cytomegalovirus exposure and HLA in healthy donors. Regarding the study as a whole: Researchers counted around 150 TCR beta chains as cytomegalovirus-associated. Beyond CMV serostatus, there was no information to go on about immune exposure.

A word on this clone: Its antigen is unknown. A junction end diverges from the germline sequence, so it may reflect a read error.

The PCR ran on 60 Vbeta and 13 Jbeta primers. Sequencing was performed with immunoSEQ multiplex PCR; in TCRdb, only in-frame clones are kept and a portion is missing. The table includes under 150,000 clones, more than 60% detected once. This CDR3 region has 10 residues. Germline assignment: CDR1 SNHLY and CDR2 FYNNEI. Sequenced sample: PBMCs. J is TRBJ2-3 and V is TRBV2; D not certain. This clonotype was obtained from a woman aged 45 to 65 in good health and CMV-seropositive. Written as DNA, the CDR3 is TGTGCCAGCAGTTCCCGTCTAGGCCTTTTT. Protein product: CASSSRLGLF. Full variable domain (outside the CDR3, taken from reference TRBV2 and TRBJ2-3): EPEVTQTPSHQVTQMGQEVILRCVPISNHLYFYWYRQILGQKVEFLVSFYNNEISEKSEIFDDQFSVERPDGSNFTLKIRSTKLEDSAMYFCASSSRLGLFGPGTRLTVL.